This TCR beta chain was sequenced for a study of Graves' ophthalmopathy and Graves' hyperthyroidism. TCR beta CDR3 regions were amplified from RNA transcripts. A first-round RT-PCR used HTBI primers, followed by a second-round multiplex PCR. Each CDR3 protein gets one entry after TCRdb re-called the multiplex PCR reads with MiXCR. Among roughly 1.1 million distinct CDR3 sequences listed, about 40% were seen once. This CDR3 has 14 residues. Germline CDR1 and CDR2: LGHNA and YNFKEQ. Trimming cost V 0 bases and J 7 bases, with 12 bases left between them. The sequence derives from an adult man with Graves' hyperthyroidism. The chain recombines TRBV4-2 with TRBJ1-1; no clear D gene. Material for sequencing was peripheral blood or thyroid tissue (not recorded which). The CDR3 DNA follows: TGTGCCAGCAGCCAAGATCTATTATTTAATGAAGCTTTCTTT. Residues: CASSQDLLFNEAFF.